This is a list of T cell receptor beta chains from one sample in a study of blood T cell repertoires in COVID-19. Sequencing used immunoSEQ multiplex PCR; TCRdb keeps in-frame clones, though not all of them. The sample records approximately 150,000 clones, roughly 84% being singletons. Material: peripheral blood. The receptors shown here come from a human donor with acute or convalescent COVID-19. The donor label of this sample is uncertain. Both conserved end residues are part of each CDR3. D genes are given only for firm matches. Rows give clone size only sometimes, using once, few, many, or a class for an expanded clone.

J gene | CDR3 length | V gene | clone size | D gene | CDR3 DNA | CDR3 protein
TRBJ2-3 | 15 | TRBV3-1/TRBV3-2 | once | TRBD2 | TGTGCCAGCAGATATACCAGCGGGAGGACAGATACGCAGTATTTT | CASRYTSGRTDTQYF
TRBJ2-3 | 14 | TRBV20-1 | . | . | TGCAGTGCTAGTAATCGTATCTTCACAGATACGCAGTATTTT | CSASNRIFTDTQYF
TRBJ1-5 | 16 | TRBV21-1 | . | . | TGTGCCAGCAGCAAAGCGCGGGACAGGGGCCGTCAGCCCCAGCATTTT | CASSKARDRGRQPQHF
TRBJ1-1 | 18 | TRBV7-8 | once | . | TGTGCCAGCAGCTTGTGGGGCAGTAGCATAGGGGTGAACACTGAAGCTTTCTTT | CASSLWGSSIGVNTEAFF
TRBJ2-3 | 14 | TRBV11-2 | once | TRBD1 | TGTGCCAGCAGCTCCGGACAGGGCACAGATACGCAGTATTTT | CASSSGQGTDTQYF
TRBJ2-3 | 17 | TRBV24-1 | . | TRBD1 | TGTGCCACCAGTGACCTCCGCGGGACAGGGAGCACAGATACGCAGTATTTT | CATSDLRGTGSTDTQYF
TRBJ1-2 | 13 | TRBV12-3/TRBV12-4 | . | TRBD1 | TGTGCCAGCAGTTTAGGGGGGACAGGGCATTACACCTTC | CASSLGGTGHYTF
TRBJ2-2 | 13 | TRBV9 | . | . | TGTGCCAGCAGCGTGGCTCTCACCGGGGAGCTGTTTTTT | CASSVALTGELFF
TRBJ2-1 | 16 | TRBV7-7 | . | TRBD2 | TGTGCTAGCAGCTTACTGACTAGCGGGAGTGGGAATGAGCAGTTCTTC | CASSLLTSGSGNEQFF
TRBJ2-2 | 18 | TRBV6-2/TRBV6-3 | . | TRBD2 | TGTGCCAGCAGTCTACTCCTAGCGGGGGGTGAAAACACCGGGGAGCTGTTTTTT | CASSLLLAGGENTGELFF
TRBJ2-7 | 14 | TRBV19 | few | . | TGTGCCAAAATAACCGGGACTTCGAACCACGAGCAGTACTTC | CAKITGTSNHEQYF
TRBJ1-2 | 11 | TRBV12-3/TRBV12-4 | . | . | TGTGCCAGCAGGGCAGGGCATGGCTACACCTTC | CASRAGHGYTF
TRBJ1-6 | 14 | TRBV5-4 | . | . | TGTGCCAGCAGCCCCGACCTCACAGGTTCACCCCTCCACTTT | CASSPDLTGSPLHF
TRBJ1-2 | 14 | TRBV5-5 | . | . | TGTGCCAGCAGCCTGGAGCAGGGCACTTATGGCTACACCTTC | CASSLEQGTYGYTF
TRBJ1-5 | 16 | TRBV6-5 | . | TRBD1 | TGTGCCAGCAGTTACCTCGGACAGGGCGAAAATCAGCCCCAGCATTTT | CASSYLGQGENQPQHF
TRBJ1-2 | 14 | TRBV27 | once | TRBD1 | TGTGCCAGCAGCTCCAACAGGGGTAACGATGGCTACACCTTC | CASSSNRGNDGYTF
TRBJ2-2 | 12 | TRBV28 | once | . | TGTGCCAGCCTCCCGAACACCGGGGAGCTGTTTTTT | CASLPNTGELFF
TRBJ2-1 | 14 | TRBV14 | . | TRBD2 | TGTGCCAGCAGCCCCCTAGCGGGTTACAATGAGCAGTTCTTC | CASSPLAGYNEQFF
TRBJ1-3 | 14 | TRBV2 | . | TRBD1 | TGTGCCAGCACCCGGGACAGGGGGCGAAACACCATATATTTT | CASTRDRGRNTIYF
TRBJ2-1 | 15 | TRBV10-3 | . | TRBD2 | TGTGCCATCAACCGACTAGCGGGAGGGGACAATGAGCAGTTCTTC | CAINRLAGGDNEQFF
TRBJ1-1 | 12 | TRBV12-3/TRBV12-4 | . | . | TGTGCCAGCAGTTTTAAGAACACTGAAGCTTTCTTT | CASSFKNTEAFF
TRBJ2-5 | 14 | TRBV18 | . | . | TGTGCCAGCTCACCACTCAGGCCACAAGAGACCCAGTACTTC | CASSPLRPQETQYF
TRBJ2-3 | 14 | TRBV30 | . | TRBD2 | TGTGCCTGGAGTGGACTAGCGGGGGGGCAGGGGCAGTATTTT | CAWSGLAGGQGQYF
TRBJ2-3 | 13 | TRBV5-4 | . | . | TGTGCCAGCAGCCCGACAAGCACAGATACGCAGTATTTT | CASSPTSTDTQYF
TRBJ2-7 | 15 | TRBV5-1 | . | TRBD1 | TGCGCCAGCAGCGGGGACAGGGGACCCTCCTACGAGCAGTACTTC | CASSGDRGPSYEQYF
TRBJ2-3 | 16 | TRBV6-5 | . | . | TGTGCCAGCAGTTACAGAGGCGGGGGCGCCGTCGATACGCAGTATTTT | CASSYRGGGAVDTQYF
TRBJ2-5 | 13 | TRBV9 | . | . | TGTGCCAGCAGCGCGCATCCAGAGGGGGTGAAGTACTTC | CASSAHPEGVKYF
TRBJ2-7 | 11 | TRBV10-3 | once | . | TGTGCCACGAATGACAGTGGCGAGCAGTACTTC | CATNDSGEQYF
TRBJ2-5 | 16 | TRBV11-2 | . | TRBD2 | TGTGCCAGCAGCTTAGGAGTTGTAGCGGGGCAAGAGACCCAGTACTTC | CASSLGVVAGQETQYF
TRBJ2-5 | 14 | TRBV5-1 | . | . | TGCGCCAGCAGCTTGGGACAGGATCAAGAGACCCAGTACTTC | CASSLGQDQETQYF
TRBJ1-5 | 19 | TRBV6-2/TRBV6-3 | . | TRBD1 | TGTGCCAGCAGTTATACCCTCGGACAGGGGACGCCGTACAATCAGCCCCAGCATTTT | CASSYTLGQGTPYNQPQHF
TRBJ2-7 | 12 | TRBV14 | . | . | TGTGCCAGCAGCCAAGGCCTACGCGAGCAGTACTTC | CASSQGLREQYF
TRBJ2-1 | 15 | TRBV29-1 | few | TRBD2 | TGCAGCGTTGTTCTAGCGGGAGGGTTATACAATGAGCAGTTCTTC | CSVVLAGGLYNEQFF
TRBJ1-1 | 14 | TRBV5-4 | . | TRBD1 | TGTGCCAGCACCCAAAGACAGGGGAACACTGAAGCTTTCTTT | CASTQRQGNTEAFF
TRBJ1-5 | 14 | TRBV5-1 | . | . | TGCGCCAGCAGCTTGGAGGGGGGGAGTCAGCCCCAGCATTTT | CASSLEGGSQPQHF
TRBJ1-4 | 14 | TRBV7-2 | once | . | TGTGCCAGCAGCTTAATAAATGGGCCAGAAAAACTGTTTTTT | CASSLINGPEKLFF
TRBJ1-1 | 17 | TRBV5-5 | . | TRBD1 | TGTGCCAGCAGCTTGGGGTCGGGCAGGGGGGTGAACACTGAAGCTTTCTTT | CASSLGSGRGVNTEAFF
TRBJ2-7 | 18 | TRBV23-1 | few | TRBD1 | TGCGCCAGCAGTCAAATCCAGGACAGGGAACAAAGCTCCTACGAGCAGTACTTC | CASSQIQDREQSSYEQYF